This T cell receptor (beta chain) originates from a study of T-cell reconstitution after alpha-beta-depleted transplantation in children. This clonotype has ten or more counts. The authors prepared the TCRbeta library with unique molecular identifiers. A single record per CDR3 protein comes from TCRdb applying MiXCR to the PCR reads. The table includes roughly 190,000 distinct CDR3 sequences, about 14% detected once. Specimen: PBMCs from the stem cell graft donor, collected from the stem cell graft. The TCR was taken from a human donor who donated a stem cell graft to a child with acute lymphoblastic leukemia.

CDR3 DNA: TGTGCCAGCAGCCAGACACAAACAGATACGCAGTATTTT. This encodes CASSQTQTDTQYF. The V gene is TRBV4-2, the J gene TRBJ2-3, with unresolved D. This CDR3 spans 13 amino acids. V lost 3 bases to trimming and J lost 3 bases, with 7 bases between them. CDR1 and CDR2 from the germline V gene are LGHNA and YNFKEQ.